What follows describes a single TCR beta chain. What it recognizes is unknown. This sample was taken from a study of T cell therapy after organ transplantation. Turning to the study itself: Up to 6 doses were given at 2-week intervals. Long-term post-therapy blood was drawn 20 to 29 weeks after therapy ended.

V gave up 3 bases and J gave up 5 bases, with 9 bases separating them. CDR3 length equals 13 residues. Germline-derived CDR1 and CDR2 are LNHDA and SQIVND (reference sequence). Study outcomes and limitations: Endogenous clonotypes not in therapy products appeared after therapy alongside transferred ones.

The protocol was immunoSEQ multiplex PCR, while the TCRdb copy is restricted to in-frame clones and leaves out a portion. The table has about 21,000 clones, less than 90% seen once. As for time point: 20-29 weeks after completion of therapy. Sample: CD8+ T cells from blood, taken after autologous CMV-specific T cell therapy. This sequence joins TRBV19 and TRBJ2-3; tentatively, D is TRBD2 (5 bases). The source is a human patient who had received a solid organ transplant and had CMV disease. T cells may partly derive from the graft donor. The DNA of the CDR3 is TGTGCCAGTAGTATTTCGGGGAAAGATACGCAGTATTTT. Translating gives CASSISGKDTQYF.